A single sample is the source of the 10 T cell receptor beta chains below, sequenced in a study of blood T cells in healthy people across ages. It was with a sample-barcoded 5' primer and a J-beta primer mix that a second PCR of roughly 7 to 12 cycles was run. Via MiXCR, TCRdb re-called the 5' RACE reads, giving one row per CDR3 protein. The sample has 1.2 million to 1.5 million distinct CDR3 sequences; roughly 45% are singletons. The specimen sequenced was blood. The receptors derive from a young woman in good health.

This clonotype was detected only once. This rearrangement joins TRBV7-2 to TRBJ2-4; 13 bases map to TRBD2. The DNA end favors TRBJ2-7, so the J call may be wrong. CDR1 and CDR2 (germline): SGHTA, FQGNSA. The CDR3 has 17 amino acids. CDR3: CASSPLSGTSGIYEQYF. CDR3 sequence (DNA): TGTGCCAGCAGCCCTTTATCCGGGACTAGCGGGATTTACGAGCAGTACTTC.

This clonotype was recorded a few times. This chain joins TRBV6-1 and TRBJ2-2; TRBD2 might be the D (6 bases). Germline assignment: CDR1 MNHNS and CDR2 SASEGT. The CDR3 sequence is 14 residues long. The V gene lost 8 bases and the J gene lost 3 bases, with 13 bases spanning the gap. The CDR3 nucleotides read TGTGCCAGCGGAATAGCGGCCCACACCGGGGAGCTGTTTTTT. As protein: CASGIAAHTGELFF.

This clonotype was recorded a few times. The rearrangement joins TRBV12-3 or TRBV12-4 to TRBJ2-6; D is possibly TRBD1 or TRBD2 (5 bases each). V shed 2 bases and J shed 0 bases, with 17 bases lying between them. This CDR3 region has 19 residues. Here the CDR3 DNA reads TGTGCCAGCAGTTTATCGGGACGGCTTCCGAGCTCTGGGGCCAACGTCCTGACTTTC. The encoded protein is CASSLSGRLPSSGANVLTF.

The chain is built from TRBV10-3 and TRBJ1-1; D perhaps matches TRBD1 (6 bases). The V end lost 2 bases, the J end lost 1 base, and 11 bases lay between the germline ends. The CDR3 loop spans 15 amino acids. Germline CDR1 and CDR2: ENHRY and SYGVKD. The CDR3 region has the DNA TGTGCCATCAGTGAGGCATTACAGGGGAACACTGAAGCTTTCTTT. As protein: CAISEALQGNTEAFF.

This clonotype was seen a few times. J is TRBJ1-1 and V is TRBV6-5; D gene unclear. Trimming removed 5 bases from V and 1 base from J, with 14 bases in between. Germline CDR1 is MNHEY and CDR2 is SVGAGI. The CDR3 spans 15 residues. The CDR3: CASSNSGKANTEAFF. The DNA of the CDR3 is TGTGCCAGCAGTAACAGTGGGAAGGCGAACACTGAAGCTTTCTTT.

This chain uses TRBV30 with TRBJ1-1, with D possibly TRBD1 on 6 matching bases. Germline V gives CDR1 GTSNPN, CDR2 SVGIG (reference sequence). The CDR3 covers 13 residues. Trimming took 7 bases from V and 2 from J, leaving 14 bases between them. CDR3: CAYKGRGNTEAFF. In DNA, the CDR3 is TGTGCCTACAAGGGCAGGGGCAACACTGAAGCTTTCTTT.

The sample holds a few counts of this clonotype. V usage is TRBV7-2 and J usage is TRBJ1-5; D remains ambiguous. The V gene lost 5 bases and the J gene lost 0 bases, with 8 bases spanning the gap. The germline gives CDR1 SGHTA, CDR2 FQGNSA. The CDR3 covers 14 residues. The CDR3 bases are TGTGCCAGCAGCGCAACCTATAGCAATCAGCCCCAGCATTTT. This encodes CASSATYSNQPQHF.

The chain employs TRBV12-3 or TRBV12-4 and TRBJ2-4; D possibly corresponds to TRBD1 (6 bases). This CDR3 region has 13 residues. V was shortened by 7 bases and J by 7 bases, with 14 bases between the two germline ends. CDR3: CASTLGQSNIQYF. CDR3 DNA: TGTGCCAGCACCTTAGGACAGTCCAACATTCAGTACTTC.

This clonotype has just a few counts. V usage is TRBV10-1 and J usage is TRBJ1-4; D may be TRBD1 (6 bases). Germline loops: CDR1 WNHNN, CDR2 SYGVQD (reference sequence). V dropped 10 bases and J dropped 3 bases, with 24 bases sitting between them. This CDR3 has 17 amino acids. The CDR3 loop reads CATLETRGSEANEKLFF. The CDR3 region has the DNA TGCGCCACGCTTGAAACAAGGGGGAGTGAGGCTAATGAAAAACTGTTTTTT.

The chain couples TRBV10-1 to TRBJ2-7, with a tentative D call TRBD2 (6 bases). The CDR3 is made up of 15 amino acids. Per the germline V gene, CDR1 is WNHNN and CDR2 is SYGVQD (reference sequence). V gave up 6 bases and J gave up 4 bases, with 19 bases separating them. The CDR3 spells CASSKGAEGSYEQYF. Written as DNA, the CDR3 is TGCGCCAGCAGCAAAGGGGCGGAGGGCTCTTACGAGCAGTACTTC.